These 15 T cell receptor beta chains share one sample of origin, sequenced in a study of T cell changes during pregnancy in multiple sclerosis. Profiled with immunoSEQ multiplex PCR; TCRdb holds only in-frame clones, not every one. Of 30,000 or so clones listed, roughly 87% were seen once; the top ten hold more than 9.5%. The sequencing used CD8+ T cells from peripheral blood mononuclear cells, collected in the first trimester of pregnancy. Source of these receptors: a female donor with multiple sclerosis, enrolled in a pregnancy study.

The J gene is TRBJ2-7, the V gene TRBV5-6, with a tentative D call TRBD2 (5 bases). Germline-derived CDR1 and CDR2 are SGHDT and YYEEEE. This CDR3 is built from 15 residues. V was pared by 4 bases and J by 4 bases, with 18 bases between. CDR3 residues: CASSTRDPIPYEQYF. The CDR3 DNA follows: TGTGCCAGCAGCACCCGGGATCCCATCCCGTACGAGCAGTACTTC.

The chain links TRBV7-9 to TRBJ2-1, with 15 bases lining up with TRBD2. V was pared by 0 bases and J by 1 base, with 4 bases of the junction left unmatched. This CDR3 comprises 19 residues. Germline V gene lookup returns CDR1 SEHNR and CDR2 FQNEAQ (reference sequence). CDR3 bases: TGTGCCAGCAGCTTAGCAGGACTAGCGGGGGGGTTATCCTACAATGAGCAGTTCTTC. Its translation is CASSLAGLAGGLSYNEQFF. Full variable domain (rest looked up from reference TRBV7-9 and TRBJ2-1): DTGVSQNPRHKITKRGQNVTFRCDPISEHNRLYWYRQTLGQGPEFLTYFQNEAQLEKSRLLSDRFSAERPKGSFSTLEIQRTEQGDSAMYLCASSLAGLAGGLSYNEQFFGPGTRLTVL.

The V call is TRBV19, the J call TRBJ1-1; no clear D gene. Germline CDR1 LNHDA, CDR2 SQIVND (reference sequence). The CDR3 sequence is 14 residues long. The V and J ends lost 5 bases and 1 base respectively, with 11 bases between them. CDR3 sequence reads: CASSLREWNTEAFF. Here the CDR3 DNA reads TGTGCCAGTAGTTTGAGGGAATGGAACACTGAAGCTTTCTTT.

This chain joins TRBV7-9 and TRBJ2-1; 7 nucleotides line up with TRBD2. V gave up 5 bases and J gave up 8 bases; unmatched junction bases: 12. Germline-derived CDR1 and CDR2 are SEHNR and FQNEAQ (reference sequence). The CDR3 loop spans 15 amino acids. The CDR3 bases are TGTGCCAGCAGCCAAAGCGGGGCAGGGTACGATGAGCAGTTCTTC. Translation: CASSQSGAGYDEQFF.

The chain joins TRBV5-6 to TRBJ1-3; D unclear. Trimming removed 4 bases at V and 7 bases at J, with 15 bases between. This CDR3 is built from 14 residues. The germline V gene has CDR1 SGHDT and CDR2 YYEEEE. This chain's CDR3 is CASSPRSGGNTIYF. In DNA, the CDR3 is TGTGCCAGCAGCCCGCGGTCCGGCGGGAACACCATATATTTT.

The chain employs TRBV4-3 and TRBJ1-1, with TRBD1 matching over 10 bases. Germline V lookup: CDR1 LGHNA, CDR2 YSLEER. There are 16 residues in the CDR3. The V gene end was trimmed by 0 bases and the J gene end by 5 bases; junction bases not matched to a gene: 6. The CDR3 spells CASSQDLWDRGTEAFF. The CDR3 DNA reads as TGCGCCAGCAGCCAAGATTTATGGGACAGGGGAACTGAAGCTTTCTTT.

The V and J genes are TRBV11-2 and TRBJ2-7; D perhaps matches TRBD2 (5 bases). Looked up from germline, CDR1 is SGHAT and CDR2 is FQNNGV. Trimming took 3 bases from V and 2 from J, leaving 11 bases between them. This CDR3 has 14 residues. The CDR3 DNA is TGTGCCAGCAGCTTTGGTGCGGGTCCCTACGAGCAGTACTTC. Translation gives CASSFGAGPYEQYF.

CDR3 DNA: TGCGCCAGCAGCTCCAACTTGGACAGCTACAATGAGCAGTTCTTC. This codes for CASSSNLDSYNEQFF. The chain has TRBV4-1 and TRBJ2-1, with a tentative D call TRBD1 (6 bases). The CDR3 loop spans 15 amino acids. From germline, CDR1 is MGHRA and CDR2 YSYEKL. V was shortened by 5 bases and J by 3 bases, with 14 bases between the two germline ends.

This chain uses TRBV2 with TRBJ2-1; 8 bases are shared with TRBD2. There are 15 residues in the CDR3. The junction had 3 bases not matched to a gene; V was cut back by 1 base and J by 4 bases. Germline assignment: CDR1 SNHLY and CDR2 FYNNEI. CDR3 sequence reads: CASSEGVAGYNEQFF. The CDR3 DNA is TGTGCCAGCAGTGAAGGGGTAGCGGGGTACAATGAGCAGTTCTTC.

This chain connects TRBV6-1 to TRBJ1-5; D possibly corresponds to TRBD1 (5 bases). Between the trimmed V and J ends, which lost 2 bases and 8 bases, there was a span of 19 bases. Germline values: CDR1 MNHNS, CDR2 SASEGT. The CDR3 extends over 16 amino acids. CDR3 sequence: CASSEWAQASLEPQHF. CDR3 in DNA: TGTGCCAGCAGTGAATGGGCACAGGCCAGTCTCGAGCCCCAGCATTTT.

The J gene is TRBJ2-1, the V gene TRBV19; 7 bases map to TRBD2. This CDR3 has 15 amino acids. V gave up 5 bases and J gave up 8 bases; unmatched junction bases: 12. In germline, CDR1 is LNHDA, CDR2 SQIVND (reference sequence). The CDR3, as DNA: TGTGCCAGTAGTCTCGAACATGGGGGGGTCTATGAGCAGTTCTTC. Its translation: CASSLEHGGVYEQFF.

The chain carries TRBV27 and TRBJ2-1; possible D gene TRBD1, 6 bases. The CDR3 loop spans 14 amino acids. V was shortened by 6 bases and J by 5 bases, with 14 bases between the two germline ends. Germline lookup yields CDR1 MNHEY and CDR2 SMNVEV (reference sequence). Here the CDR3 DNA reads TGTGCCAGCAGAGGCAGGGGCTTTCACAATGAGCAGTTCTTC. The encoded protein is CASRGRGFHNEQFF.

The CDR3 region has the DNA TGTGCCAGCAGTCTGGGACAGTTCGTCTATGGCTACACCTTC. Translation: CASSLGQFVYGYTF. The V and J genes are TRBV27 and TRBJ1-2, with 7 bases fitting TRBD1. J gave up 4 bases and V 5 bases, and 7 bases lay outside the gene matches. The germline gives CDR1 MNHEY, CDR2 SMNVEV (reference sequence). The CDR3 spans 14 residues.

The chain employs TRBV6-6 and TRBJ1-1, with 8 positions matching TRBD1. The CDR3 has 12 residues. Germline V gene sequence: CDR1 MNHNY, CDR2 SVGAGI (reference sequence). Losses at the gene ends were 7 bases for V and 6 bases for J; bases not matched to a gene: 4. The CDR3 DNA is TGTGCCAGCATCCAGGGGGCGGCTGAAGCTTTCTTT. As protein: CASIQGAAEAFF.

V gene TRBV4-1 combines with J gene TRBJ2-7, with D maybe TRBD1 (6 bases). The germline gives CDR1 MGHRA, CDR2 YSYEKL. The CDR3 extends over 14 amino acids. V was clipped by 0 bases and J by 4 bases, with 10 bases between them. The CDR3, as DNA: TGCGCCAGCAGCCAAGATACAGGGTGGTACGAGCAGTACTTC. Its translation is CASSQDTGWYEQYF.